A single sample is the source of the 8 T cell receptor beta chains below, sequenced in a study of control samples from healthy donors and cancer patients. The table came from immunoSEQ multiplex PCR; TCRdb's copy has only in-frame clones and leaves some out. The sample carries 150,000 or so clones, about 94% recorded once. The sequenced material came from blood. Receptors were obtained from a woman aged 40 to 50 in good health.

The chain has TRBV11-2 and TRBJ2-5; 8 nucleotides agree with TRBD2. Germline lookup yields CDR1 SGHAT and CDR2 FQNNGV. The CDR3 contains 17 residues. V gave up 3 bases and J gave up 7 bases; unmatched junction bases: 16. CDR3 nucleotides: TGTGCCAGCAGCTTTACTACCGGGACTAGAGGGCGAGGGACCCAGTACTTC. Translation gives CASSFTTGTRGRGTQYF.

This chain uses TRBV18 with TRBJ2-7; D tentatively fits TRBD1 or TRBD2 (5 bases each). There are 16 residues in the CDR3. Germline CDR1 KGHSH, CDR2 LQKENI. Trimming removed 4 bases at V and 2 bases at J, with 18 bases between. The CDR3 is CASSRSQGTGTYEQYF. CDR3 bases: TGTGCCAGCTCACGGTCCCAAGGGACGGGTACCTACGAGCAGTACTTC. Supplemented by reference TRBV18 and TRBJ2-7, the full variable domain reads NAGVMQNPRHLVRRRGQEARLRCSPMKGHSHVYWYRQLPEEGLKFMVYLQKENIIDESGMPKERFSAEFPKEGPSILRIQQVVRGDSAAYFCASSRSQGTGTYEQYFGPGTRLTVT.

This chain joins TRBV27 and TRBJ1-3; D ambiguous. Looked up from germline, CDR1 is MNHEY and CDR2 is SMNVEV (reference sequence). CDR3 length equals 14 residues. V was clipped by 8 bases and J by 0 bases, with 11 bases between them. CDR3 residues: CASWKVGSGNTIYF. Here the CDR3 DNA reads TGTGCCAGCTGGAAGGTGGGCTCTGGAAACACCATATATTTT.

This chain uses TRBV3-1 (or the pseudogene TRBV3-2) with TRBJ2-4; D may match TRBD1 or TRBD2 (6 bases each). Trimming took off 3 bases at V and 1 base at J, with 16 bases between the two ends. The length of the CDR3 is 17 residues. CDR1 LGHDT and CDR2 YNNKEL come from the germline V gene (reference sequence). Here the CDR3 reads CASSHNGGGTAKNIQYF. CDR3 nucleotide sequence: TGTGCCAGCAGCCATAACGGAGGGGGGACTGCCAAAAACATTCAGTACTTC.

The V and J genes are TRBV4-3 and TRBJ1-3, with D maybe TRBD1 (6 bases). The V gene's germline CDR1 is LGHNA and CDR2 YSLEER. The CDR3 length is 14 residues. V dropped 1 base and J dropped 5 bases, with 9 bases sitting between them. CDR3 amino acids: CASSQGTVRNTIYF. The CDR3 DNA is TGCGCCAGCAGCCAAGGGACAGTCAGAAACACCATATATTTT.

This clone was found once. The chain joins TRBV5-6 to TRBJ1-1; 9 nucleotides line up with TRBD1. The CDR3 extends over 16 amino acids. Germline V lookup: CDR1 SGHDT, CDR2 YYEEEE. Unmatched junction bases numbered 7, after V lost 4 bases and J lost 0 bases. The CDR3 DNA follows: TGTGCCAGCAGCGATCATGGACAGGGGATGAACACTGAAGCTTTCTTT. Translated, it gives CASSDHGQGMNTEAFF.

The genes are TRBV9 and TRBJ1-1; D may be TRBD1 (5 bases). CDR1 and CDR2 from the germline V gene are SGDLS and YYNGEE. Trimming removed 0 bases at V and 9 bases at J, with 9 bases between. The CDR3 totals 12 residues. The CDR3, as DNA: TGTGCCAGCAGCGTAGGTGGGGGGAAAGCTTTCTTT. It codes for CASSVGGGKAFF.

Only one count was recorded for this clone. This chain joins TRBV5-1 and TRBJ1-1, with D unclear. V lost 3 bases, J lost 1 base, and 10 bases lay in between. There are 14 residues in the CDR3. CDR1 and CDR2 from the germline V gene are SGHRS and YFSETQ. CDR3 in DNA: TGCGCCAGCAGCTCCTTACAGCAGAACACTGAAGCTTTCTTT. It is translated as CASSSLQQNTEAFF.